This T cell receptor beta chain stems from a study of CD8 T cell repertoires and HIV-1 epitope variants. About the research overall: Cultures ran less than 12 days, with IL-2, IL-7 and IL-15 added on days 3 and 7. An uncultured baseline aliquot held 1M T cells.

General observations from the study: This assay reports beta chains of antigen-expanded cells, not T cell function. Under 10 TCR beta clonotypes were antigen-specific, more than 5 apparently recognizing autologous or escape variants.

Method: immunoSEQ multiplex PCR; TCRdb's copy keeps in-frame clones and lacks some. The table shows nearly 5,500 clones, with approximately 65% occurring only once. Regarding this clone: What it binds is not known.

Sequencing was done on a sample of cultured CD8+ T cells derived from PBMCs. The receptor comes from a male donor with HIV.

This chain's CDR3 is CASSLGLATDTQYF. CDR3 DNA sequence: TGCGCCAGCAGCTTGGGCCTAGCAACAGATACGCAGTATTTT. The chain links TRBV5-1 to TRBJ2-3, with a tentative D call TRBD2 (5 bases). V was clipped by 0 bases and J by 3 bases, with 8 bases between them. The germline CDR1 and CDR2 sequences are SGHRS and YFSETQ. The CDR3 length is 14 residues.